Described below is a single T cell receptor (beta chain) sequence and its context. This sample was taken from a study of CD8 T cells in Susac syndrome. This CDR3 has 12 residues. With V trimmed by 6 bases and J by 11 bases, 9 bases remained unmatched. The germline V gene has CDR1 MNHEY and CDR2 SVGAGI. RNA totalling roughly 0.45 to 1 ug underwent reverse transcription with random hexamers. Multiplex immunoSEQ PCR targeted 54 Vbeta and 13 Jbeta TCR beta segments. Each CDR3 protein is one row after TCRdb ran MiXCR on the immunoSEQ multiplex PCR reads. The sample carries some 100,000 distinct CDR3 sequences, 96% recorded once. Blood CD8+ and CD4+ T cells underwent high-throughput TCR beta sequencing. As controls, healthy donors matched for age and sex were used. Negative isolation was applied to CD8+ and CD4+ T cells, and FACS enrichment was applied to TEMRA cells.

The origin of this receptor is a human donor in good health. Specimen: CD4+ T cells from PBMCs. The chain couples TRBV6-5 to TRBJ2-7; 8 bases line up with TRBD1. The CDR3 DNA follows: TGTGCCAGCAGGAATCAGGGGGCGAAGGAGTACTTC. It is translated as CASRNQGAKEYF.